These 17 T cell receptor beta chains were all obtained from the same sample, sequenced in a study of blood T cells in healthy people across ages. A J-beta primer mix and a sample-barcoded 5' primer were used in a second PCR of roughly 6 to 12 cycles. MiXCR, applied by TCRdb to the 5' RACE reads, yields one record per CDR3 protein. The sample lists 1.5 million to 2 million distinct CDR3 sequences, approximately 30% seen once, with around 7.7% in the top ten. The sequencing sample was made of blood. The receptors come from a woman in her 30s in good health.

The table lists this clonotype with a few counts. The V gene is TRBV5-1, the J gene TRBJ2-7; 13 bases align to TRBD2. Germline trimming cut 4 bases from V and 5 bases from J; bases unmatched to any gene: 9. Germline loops: CDR1 SGHRS, CDR2 YFSETQ. CDR3 size: 16 residues. The CDR3 DNA sequence: TGCGCCAGCAGCCTACTTGGACTAGCGGGGGAGCACGAGCAGTACTTC. Translated: CASSLLGLAGEHEQYF.

V gene TRBV5-5 combines with J gene TRBJ1-5; unclear D gene. CDR3 size: 15 residues. Germline V gene data show CDR1 as SGHKS and CDR2 as YYEKEE (reference sequence). The germline V and J ends were trimmed by 4 bases and 7 bases, with 18 bases remaining between them. Here the CDR3 reads CASSPSDKLYQPQHF. CDR3 DNA: TGTGCCAGCAGCCCATCCGACAAGTTGTACCAGCCCCAGCATTTT.

This clonotype occurred many times. The rearrangement joins TRBV20-1 to TRBJ1-5; D is ambiguous. Per germline, CDR1 DFQATT and CDR2 SNEGSKA (reference sequence). CDR3 length: 14 amino acids. The CDR3 nucleotides are TGCAGCGCGAGAGAGGGAACGGGCAATCAGCCCCAGCATTTT. Translation gives CSAREGTGNQPQHF.

This clonotype was observed a handful of times. The chain joins TRBV7-2 to TRBJ1-1; D is perhaps TRBD1 (5 bases). Germline V gives CDR1 SGHTA, CDR2 FQGNSA. Trimming cost V 4 bases and J 1 base, with 16 bases left between them. The CDR3 runs 16 residues. CDR3 amino acids: CASSSPPGGTNTEAFF. The CDR3 DNA follows: TGTGCCAGCAGCTCACCACCTGGGGGGACGAACACTGAAGCTTTCTTT.

A few counts support this clonotype. CDR3 in amino acids: CASSRAGGLSNEQFF. The DNA of the CDR3 is TGTGCCAGCAGCCGAGCGGGGGGCCTAAGTAATGAGCAGTTCTTC. J is TRBJ2-1 and V is TRBV9; TRBD2 aligns across 9 bases. The V gene's germline CDR1 is SGDLS and CDR2 YYNGEE. This CDR3 has 15 residues. The V gene end was trimmed by 4 bases and the J gene end by 7 bases; junction bases not matched to a gene: 9.

As concerns this clonotype: This clone may be a read error of a much larger clone one base away. The V gene is TRBV28, the J gene TRBJ2-2; TRBD2 matches 7 bases. This CDR3 region has 16 residues. Germline V gene data show CDR1 as MDHEN and CDR2 as SYDVKM. The CDR3 loop reads CASSFGASGVSGKLFF. The CDR3 region has the DNA TGTGCCAGCAGTTTTGGGGCTAGCGGAGTCTCCGGGAAGCTGTTTTTT.

To note about this clonotype: This may be a read error: a much more frequent sequence differs by one nucleotide. This sequence joins TRBV2 and TRBJ1-1; TRBD1 aligns across 9 bases. Germline V CDR1 and CDR2: SNHLY, FYNNEI. V lost 6 bases to trimming and J lost 0 bases; unmatched junction nucleotides: 2. This CDR3 comprises 14 residues. The CDR3 nucleotides are TGTGCCAGCAGCTGGACAGGGGTGAACACTGAAGCTTTCTTT. It specifies CASSWTGVNTEAFF.

This clonotype was seen repeatedly, ten times or more. CDR3 bases: TGTGCCAGCAGCTCCGAGGGAGGGGACTACTATGGCTACACCTTC. Protein sequence: CASSSEGGDYYGYTF. The chain combines TRBV7-2 with TRBJ1-2; perhaps TRBD1 as D (5 bases). Germline-derived CDR1 and CDR2 are SGHTA and FQGNSA. The CDR3 length is 15 residues. V was cut by 4 bases and J by 3 bases, with 15 bases left in between.

This clonotype appeared many times. This rearrangement joins TRBV7-2 to TRBJ2-3; 7 bases match TRBD1. V lost 1 base to trimming and J lost 0 bases; unmatched junction nucleotides: 4. The CDR3 loop spans 16 amino acids. Per germline, CDR1 SGHTA and CDR2 FQGNSA. CDR3 in DNA: TGTGCCAGCAGCTTAGAAGGGGGCACCAGCACAGATACGCAGTATTTT. It encodes CASSLEGGTSTDTQYF.

Notes on this clonotype: A much larger clone lies one base from this, so it may be a read error. A read error is likely, as this CDR3 ends without the conserved phenylalanine or tryptophan. The CDR3 region has the DNA TGTGCCATCAGTGAGTCCGGACTAGCGGGAGGAGGATCAGATACGCAGTATTGT. Its protein is CAISESGLAGGGSDTQYC. The rearrangement joins TRBV10-3 to TRBJ2-3, with 14 nucleotides matching TRBD2. From germline, CDR1 is ENHRY and CDR2 SYGVKD. V shed 0 bases, J shed 4 bases, and the junction held 6 bases outside the gene matches. The CDR3 is 18 residues long.

The V gene is TRBV4-3, the J gene TRBJ1-2, with 7 bases identical to TRBD1. V trimming: 0 bases; J trimming: 7 bases; junction bases outside the gene matches: 8. CDR3 size: 15 residues. CDR1 is LGHNA and CDR2 is YSLEER in the germline V gene. The CDR3 nucleotides are TGCGCCAGCAGCCAAGATGACAGGGCAACACCTGGCTACACCTTC. Its translation: CASSQDDRATPGYTF.

This clonotype was observed a few times. The chain has TRBV2 and TRBJ2-7, with D unclear. V was pared by 5 bases and J by 5 bases, with 10 bases between. Germline assignment: CDR1 SNHLY and CDR2 FYNNEI. The CDR3 loop spans 12 amino acids. The CDR3 spells CASSYEDDEQYF. The DNA of the CDR3 is TGTGCCAGCAGTTACGAAGATGACGAGCAGTACTTC.

As regards this clonotype: Since no conserved phenylalanine or tryptophan closes the CDR3, a read error is the likely cause. The rearrangement uses TRBV5-1 and TRBJ2-1, with 15 bases aligning to TRBD2. The V segment lost 5 bases and the J segment 1 base; nucleotides outside the gene matches: 13. The CDR3 contains 20 residues. Per the germline V gene, CDR1 is SGHRS and CDR2 is YFSETQ. The CDR3 spells CASRQTGTSGGTGSYNEQFV. The CDR3, as DNA: TGCGCCAGCAGACAAACCGGGACTAGCGGGGGGACTGGGTCCTACAATGAGCAGTTCGTC.

The chain carries TRBV30 and TRBJ1-2; the D gene is possibly TRBD1 (5 bases). The CDR3 is made up of 13 amino acids. The germline V and J ends were trimmed by 0 bases and 8 bases, with 13 bases remaining between them. The germline CDR1 and CDR2 sequences are GTSNPN and SVGIG (reference sequence). CDR3 nucleotide sequence: TGTGCCTGGAGTGTAACCGACAGCTACGGCTACACCTTC. Protein sequence: CAWSVTDSYGYTF.

The genes are TRBV3-1 and TRBJ2-5; D perhaps matches TRBD2 (6 bases). V shed 5 bases and J shed 4 bases, with 23 bases lying between them. CDR1 is LGHDT and CDR2 is YNNKEL in the germline V gene (reference sequence). The CDR3 has 17 residues. CDR3 in amino acids: CASSKSLARVIRETQYF. The CDR3 DNA sequence: TGTGCCAGCAGCAAAAGCCTAGCGAGGGTTATAAGAGAGACCCAGTACTTC.

This clonotype was recorded at least ten times. The gene calls are TRBV20-1 and TRBJ2-7, with 8 bases matching TRBD2. Germline CDR1 reads DFQATT; CDR2 reads SNEGSKA (reference sequence). The CDR3 extends over 16 amino acids. V was clipped by 0 bases and J by 4 bases; unmatched bases: 11. CDR3 coding DNA: TGCAGTGCTAGAGATCTGAAAGCGGGAGATATGTACGAGCAGTACTTC. Protein: CSARDLKAGDMYEQYF.

At least ten counts were recorded for this clonotype. The chain recombines TRBV20-1 with TRBJ2-7, with 8 bases fitting TRBD2. The CDR3 is 14 amino acids. Germline assignment: CDR1 DFQATT and CDR2 SNEGSKA (reference sequence). J was trimmed by 2 bases and V by 5 bases; bases with no gene match: 8. This CDR3 is CSAQAGVLTYEQYF. In DNA, the CDR3 is TGCAGTGCTCAAGCGGGGGTGCTAACCTACGAGCAGTACTTC.